This entry lists 27 T cell receptor beta chains sequenced from one sample in a study of tumor-infiltrating lymphocytes in primary liver carcinoma. Investigators took RNA and DNA out together from 20-30 mg of unsorted bulk tissue. TCR beta cDNA was prepared out of around 460 ng total RNA by means of a constant-region primer. Three nested multiplex PCR rounds, a slightly modified ARM-PCR, produced the libraries for TCR beta. TRBV1-TRBV30 forward primers and a C-beta reverse primer were used in the first two PCR rounds, which each ran for approximately 11 cycles. Each CDR3 protein gets one entry after TCRdb re-called the multiplex PCR reads with MiXCR. The table records 75,000 to 80,000 distinct CDR3 sequences, roughly two thirds of them present only once. The sample was tumor-adjacent normal liver tissue. Every receptor here comes from a middle-aged man with primary liver carcinoma and hepatitis B virus infection.

Ten or more counts support this clonotype. This may stem from a read error, because a much larger clone lies one nucleotide away. The chain is built from TRBV6-1 and TRBJ2-3; 8 nucleotides match TRBD2. With 2 bases clipped from V and 4 bases from J, the junction kept 5 bases outside the gene matches. Germline CDR1 and CDR2: MNHNS and SASEGT. This CDR3 comprises 15 residues. The CDR3 DNA follows: TGTGCCAGCAGTGAACTAGCGGGTAGCGCAGATACGCAGTATTTT. Translated: CASSELAGSADTQYF.

The CDR3 DNA is TGCGACGTCGGTAGGGGAGCTGAAGCTTTCTTT. It codes for CDVGRGAEAFF. The chain uses TRBV29-1 and TRBJ1-1, with D possibly TRBD1 on 5 matching bases. CDR3 length: 11 amino acids. Germline lookup yields CDR1 SQVTM and CDR2 ANQGSEA.

On this clonotype itself: One junction end disagrees with the germline gene, perhaps due to a read error. CDR3 sequence reads: CASSLKGAGGELFF. DNA of the CDR3: TGTGCCAGCAGCTTAAAGGGGGCCGGCGGGGAGCTATTTTTT. The chain links TRBV7-9 to TRBJ2-2; possible D gene TRBD1, 7 bases. There are 14 residues in the CDR3. Germline loops: CDR1 SEHNR, CDR2 FQNEAQ (reference sequence). Together with reference TRBV7-9 and TRBJ2-2, the CDR3 gives the full variable domain: DTGVSQNPRHKITKRGQNVTFRCDPISEHNRLYWYRQTLGQGPEFLTYFQNEAQLEKSRLLSDRFSAERPKGSFSTLEIQRTEQGDSAMYLCASSLKGAGGELFFGEGSRLTVL.

The chain employs TRBV12-3 or TRBV12-4 and TRBJ2-1; TRBD2 agrees at 9 bases. The CDR3 is 16 amino acids. The V segment lost 4 bases and the J segment 9 bases; nucleotides outside the gene matches: 13. The DNA of the CDR3 is TGTGCCAGCAGTTCAGGTAGCGGGAGTAAGGTGAGTGAGCAGTTCTTC. As protein: CASSSGSGSKVSEQFF.

In the case of this clonotype: The CDR3 does not end in the conserved phenylalanine or tryptophan, so this is likely a read error. V and J are TRBV11-2 and TRBJ1-1; D is uncertain. The V gene's germline CDR1 is SGHAT and CDR2 FQNNGV. The CDR3 loop spans 12 amino acids. In nucleotides, the CDR3 is TGTACCAGCAGCTTATCAGGCTATGAAGCTTTCCTT. This codes for CTSSLSGYEAFL.

This clonotype was seen once. Germline and junction disagree at one end, which may indicate a read error. This rearrangement joins TRBV11-2 to TRBJ2-1; D is undetermined. Germline CDR1 and CDR2: SGHAT and FQNNGV. The length of the CDR3 is 16 residues. The CDR3 nucleotides are TGTGTCAGCAGCCTGGAGCTCCCAGTGGGAATGAATGAGCAGTTCTTC. Its protein is CVSSLELPVGMNEQFF.

The genes are TRBV6-1 and TRBJ1-4; D is possibly TRBD1 (6 bases). Trimming removed 1 base from V and 4 bases from J, with 13 bases in between. The germline gives CDR1 MNHNS, CDR2 SASEGT. The CDR3 loop spans 16 amino acids. The CDR3 region is CASSEVGQGINEKLFF. In nucleotides, the CDR3 is TGTGCCAGCAGTGAAGTCGGTCAGGGGATTAATGAAAAACTGTTTTTT.

The chain combines TRBV11-2 with TRBJ2-3; 9 nucleotides match TRBD2. The CDR3 totals 20 residues. From germline, CDR1 is SGHAT and CDR2 FQNNGV. The trim removed 1 base at V and 7 bases at J, leaving 21 bases unmatched. The chain's CDR3 is CASSLVSGGEIAGDVNTQYF. Here the CDR3 DNA reads TGTGCCAGCAGCTTAGTATCCGGGGGTGAGATAGCGGGAGATGTTAATACGCAGTATTTT. Full variable domain (outside the CDR3, taken from reference TRBV11-2 and TRBJ2-3): EAGVAQSPRYKIIEKRQSVAFWCNPISGHATLYWYQQILGQGPKLLIQFQNNGVVDDSQLPKDRFSAERLKGVDSTLKIQPAKLEDSAVYLCASSLVSGGEIAGDVNTQYFGPGTRLTVL.

The sample holds one count of this clonotype. J is TRBJ2-1 and V is TRBV11-3; possible D gene TRBD2, 6 bases. V lost 5 bases, J lost 7 bases, and 18 bases lay in between. The CDR3 extends over 15 amino acids. Germline V lookup: CDR1 SGHNT, CDR2 YENEEA. CDR3 residues: CASSAGTGGINEQFF. DNA of the CDR3: TGTGCCAGCAGCGCCGGGACCGGAGGGATTAATGAGCAGTTCTTC.

Notes on this clonotype: One end of the junction is discordant with germline, which a read error may explain. The chain has TRBV13 and TRBJ1-3; 11 nucleotides align to TRBD1. The CDR3 contains 14 residues. Germline V lookup: CDR1 PRHDT, CDR2 FYEKMQ (reference sequence). The CDR3 DNA reads TGTGCCAGCCGGGACAGGGGGTCAGGAAACACCATATGTTTT. The encoded protein is CASRDRGSGNTICF.

This clonotype was observed a few times. A much bigger clone sits one base away, suggesting this may be a read error. The chain employs TRBV13 and TRBJ2-3, with no clear D. The CDR3 consists of 14 residues. The germline V gene encodes CDR1 PRHDT and CDR2 FYEKMQ (reference sequence). The CDR3 here is CTSSTGESTDTQYF. The DNA for the CDR3 is TGTACCAGCAGCACCGGAGAGAGCACAGATACGCAGTATTTT.

The chain links TRBV12-3 or TRBV12-4 to TRBJ1-2; perhaps TRBD1 as D (5 bases). The CDR3 covers 13 residues. CDR3 bases: TGTGACAGTAGTTTCCGGGGCTCATATGGCTACACCTTC. It yields the protein CDSSFRGSYGYTF.

This clonotype was seen just once. Without the conserved terminal phenylalanine or tryptophan, this CDR3 likely stems from a read error. The chain has TRBV12-3 or TRBV12-4 and TRBJ1-2, with 8 bases identical to TRBD1. There are 12 residues in the CDR3. CDR3 sequence (DNA): TGTGCCAACAGTTTGACAGGGGCAGGCTACACCCTC. Its translation is CANSLTGAGYTL.

This clonotype was counted at least ten times. V gene TRBV6-6 combines with J gene TRBJ2-7; no definite D call. V was clipped by 0 bases and J by 5 bases, with 8 bases between them. CDR3 length: 13 residues. Per the germline V gene, CDR1 is MNHNY and CDR2 is SVGAGI (reference sequence). CDR3 DNA: TGTGCCAGCAGTTACTCAGGGCCCAACGAGCAGTACTTC. Its translation: CASSYSGPNEQYF.

This clonotype was detected a few times. The CDR3 does not end in the conserved phenylalanine or tryptophan, so this is likely a read error. The J gene is TRBJ2-1, the V gene TRBV12-3 or TRBV12-4; TRBD2 agrees at 10 bases. Trimming at V came to 7 bases and at J to 8 bases, leaving 11 bases not matched to a gene. The CDR3 covers 15 residues. CDR3 region: CASTLGVAGGDEQFL. CDR3 nucleotide sequence: TGTGCCAGCACCCTGGGAGTAGCGGGAGGCGATGAGCAGTTCTTA.

This clonotype was seen only a few times. This rearrangement joins TRBV5-5 to TRBJ1-1; D is uncertain. Deletions cut 5 bases from V and 0 bases from J, with 17 bases between. The germline V gene has CDR1 SGHKS and CDR2 YYEKEE (reference sequence). The CDR3 sequence is 16 residues long. The CDR3 protein is CASRSTGWNMNTEAFF. CDR3 DNA sequence: TGTGCCAGCAGATCAACTGGGTGGAACATGAACACTGAAGCTTTCTTT.

This clonotype was counted only a few times. The chain recombines TRBV10-3 with TRBJ2-2; 12 bases align to TRBD2. Germline assignment: CDR1 ENHRY and CDR2 SYGVKD. With 3 bases clipped from V and 0 bases from J, the junction kept 5 bases outside the gene matches. The length of the CDR3 is 18 residues. This chain's CDR3 is CAISDGTSGPANTGELFF. The CDR3 bases are TGTGCCATCAGTGACGGGACTAGCGGGCCGGCGAACACCGGGGAGCTGTTTTTT.

Concerning this clonotype: At one end, the junction sequence differs from germline, possibly due to a read error. The V call is TRBV6-6, the J call TRBJ2-3; 9 bases agree with TRBD2. The CDR3 runs to 17 residues. Per germline, CDR1 MNHNY and CDR2 SVGAGI (reference sequence). This CDR3 reads CAGRPPTSGRRTDTQYF. In DNA form, the CDR3 reads TGTGCCGGCAGACCCCCGACTAGCGGAAGGAGAACAGATACGCAGTATTTT.

This clonotype was recorded a few times. One base away lies a much larger clone, so this may be a sequencing read error. The chain links TRBV6-4 to TRBJ2-3; D unclear. The CDR3 spans 13 residues. Germline CDR1 reads MRHNA; CDR2 reads SNTAGT. V was pared by 4 bases and J by 0 bases, with 5 bases between. The CDR3 DNA sequence: TGTGCCAGCAGTGTCGGGAGCACAGATACGCAGTATTTT. It specifies CASSVGSTDTQYF.

With regard to this clonotype: A much more abundant neighbour one base away suggests this may be a read error. This rearrangement joins TRBV5-1 to TRBJ2-5; 7 bases align to TRBD1. Germline V gene lookup returns CDR1 SGHRS and CDR2 YFSETQ. The length of the CDR3 is 15 residues. Trimming took 4 bases from V and 7 from J; bases not matched to a gene: 13. CDR3 sequence reads: CASSMESQAGGTQYF. The CDR3 nucleotides are TGCGCCAGCAGCATGGAGAGCCAGGCAGGGGGGACCCAGTACTTC. The full variable domain, in which reference TRBV5-1 and TRBJ2-5 provide the parts outside the CDR3, is KAGVTQTPRYLIKTRGQQVTLSCSPISGHRSVSWYQQTPGQGLQFLFEYFSETQRNKGNFPGRFSGRQFSNSRSEMNVSTLELGDSALYLCASSMESQAGGTQYFGPGTRLLVL.

For this clonotype: The junction does not match germline at one end; this may be a read error. This chain uses TRBV7-9 with TRBJ2-1, with D possibly matching TRBD1 (6 bases). The CDR3 length is 15 residues. Germline V CDR1 and CDR2: SEHNR, FQNEAQ (reference sequence). DNA for the CDR3: TGTGTCAGCAGCTTAGGTGGGGGCCTCCAGGCTGAGCAGTTCTTC. Protein: CVSSLGGGLQAEQFF.

Notes on this clonotype: Germline is not matched at one junction end, which may reflect a read error. The chain links TRBV10-3 to TRBJ1-1, with D uncertain. Germline V gene lookup returns CDR1 ENHRY and CDR2 SYGVKD. CDR3 length: 14 residues. Here the CDR3 DNA reads TGCGCCATCAGTGAGCCAAAGAAACACACTGAAGTTTTCTTT. Translation: CAISEPKKHTEVFF.

The rearrangement joins TRBV6-2 or TRBV6-3 to TRBJ2-7, with D perhaps matching TRBD1 or TRBD2 (5 bases each). The CDR3 is made up of 13 amino acids. Deletions cut 6 bases from V and 5 bases from J, with 14 bases between. Germline V gives CDR1 MNHEY, CDR2 SVGEGT. CDR3: CASRPVGPHEQYF. For the CDR3, the DNA is TGTGCCAGCAGACCAGTGGGACCCCACGAGCAGTACTTC.

Points on this clonotype: The junction departs from germline at one end; a sequencing error may be responsible. V gene TRBV29-1 combines with J gene TRBJ2-1, with D perhaps matching TRBD1 (5 bases). The V gene's germline CDR1 is SQVTM and CDR2 ANQGSEA. The CDR3 runs 15 residues. This CDR3 is CSVEGGTGPYNEQFF. CDR3 DNA: TGCAGCGTTGAAGGGGGCACAGGCCCCTACAATGAACAGTTCTTC.

On this clonotype itself: This CDR3 fails to terminate in the conserved phenylalanine or tryptophan, so it likely reflects a read error. This chain connects TRBV6-5 to TRBJ2-3; D not certain. The CDR3 has 15 residues. V gave up 2 bases and J gave up 2 bases, with 11 bases separating them. Germline CDR1 and CDR2: MNHEY and SVGAGI. The CDR3 DNA reads as TGTGCCAGCAGTTACGATATATGTCTCACAGATACGCAGTATTTG. Protein sequence: CASSYDICLTDTQYL.

This clonotype was seen only a few times. The junction departs from the called germline gene at one end, perhaps through a read error. The CDR3 sequence: CAGTANWGDEQHF. The CDR3 coding sequence is TGTGCCGGCACTGCAAATTGGGGGGACGAGCAGCACTTC. The chain joins TRBV6-2 or TRBV6-3 to TRBJ2-7; tentative D call: TRBD2 (6 bases). This CDR3 is 13 amino acids long. The germline V gene encodes CDR1 MNHEY and CDR2 SVGEGT.

This clonotype occurred many times. The CDR3, as DNA: TGTGCCAGCAGCCCGAGGGGGCATGAGCAGTTCTTC. Translated: CASSPRGHEQFF. The chain joins TRBV28 to TRBJ2-1, with TRBD1 matching 7 bases. The germline V gene encodes CDR1 MDHEN and CDR2 SYDVKM. The CDR3 totals 12 residues. The junction had 4 bases not matched to a gene; V was cut back by 6 bases and J by 8 bases.